Presented here are 19 T cell receptor beta chains from one specimen sequenced in a study of cytomegalovirus exposure and HLA in healthy donors. The PCR was carried out with 60 Vbeta primers and 13 Jbeta primers. Measured with immunoSEQ multiplex PCR; TCRdb has only the in-frame clones, and not every one. The sample shows around 100,000 clones, about 59% of them seen only once. What was sequenced was PBMCs. The receptor set was obtained from a man aged 25 to 45 in good health and CMV-seropositive.

This rearrangement joins TRBV10-2 to TRBJ2-7; 7 bases map to TRBD1. Germline V CDR1 and CDR2: WSHSY, SAAADI. The CDR3 runs 12 residues. Trimming at V came to 7 bases and at J to 3 bases, leaving 3 bases not matched to a gene. The CDR3 nucleotides read TGCGCCAGCAAGACAGGGAGCTACGAGCAGTACTTC. This sequence encodes CASKTGSYEQYF.

This chain uses TRBV30 with TRBJ1-1; D unclear. Germline CDR1 is GTSNPN and CDR2 is SVGIG (reference sequence). V shed 0 bases and J shed 5 bases, with 10 bases lying between them. The CDR3 loop spans 13 amino acids. CDR3 sequence: CAWSVHGGTEAFF. The CDR3 DNA reads TGTGCCTGGAGTGTACACGGAGGGACTGAAGCTTTCTTT.

This chain uses TRBV10-3 with TRBJ1-4; a weak D match, TRBD1 (5 bases). V shed 5 bases and J shed 8 bases, with 15 bases lying between them. CDR1 and CDR2 (germline): ENHRY, SYGVKD. The CDR3 runs 14 residues. In DNA, the CDR3 is TGTGCCATCAGTTCGCAGGGAGGAGGCGAAAAACTGTTTTTT. Protein sequence: CAISSQGGGEKLFF.

The chain joins TRBV7-2 to TRBJ1-1; D gene unclear. V lost 3 bases and J 10 bases, leaving 15 bases between the germline ends. Per the germline V gene, CDR1 is SGHTA and CDR2 is FQGNSA. The CDR3 runs 13 residues. This CDR3 is CASSFQTEVRAFF. The CDR3 DNA reads TGTGCCAGCAGCTTCCAAACGGAGGTCAGAGCTTTCTTT.

As for this clone: Other DNA sequences in this specimen translate into the identical CDR3. The chain has TRBV7-9 and TRBJ2-7; tentative D call: TRBD2 (6 bases). V lost 6 bases, J lost 0 bases, and 12 bases lay in between. The CDR3 sequence is 14 residues long. Looked up from germline, CDR1 is SEHNR and CDR2 is FQNEAQ (reference sequence). CDR3 in DNA: TGTGCCAGCAGAAGTAGCGGTAGCTCCTACGAGCAGTACTTC. Protein product: CASRSSGSSYEQYF. Supplemented by reference TRBV7-9 and TRBJ2-7, the full variable domain reads DTGVSQNPRHKITKRGQNVTFRCDPISEHNRLYWYRQTLGQGPEFLTYFQNEAQLEKSRLLSDRFSAERPKGSFSTLEIQRTEQGDSAMYLCASRSSGSSYEQYFGPGTRLTVT.

The V and J genes are TRBV9 and TRBJ2-3; possibly TRBD1 for D (5 bases). Deletions cut 1 base from V and 0 bases from J, with 9 bases between. The germline gives CDR1 SGDLS, CDR2 YYNGEE. This CDR3 region has 15 residues. The CDR3 loop is CASSVRGSSTDTQYF. CDR3 bases: TGTGCCAGCAGCGTAAGGGGTTCTAGCACAGATACGCAGTATTTT. Combining the CDR3 with reference TRBV9 and TRBJ2-3 gives the whole variable domain DSGVTQTPKHLITATGQRVTLRCSPRSGDLSVYWYQQSLDQGLQFLIQYYNGEERAKGNILERFSAQQFPDLHSELNLSSLELGDSALYFCASSVRGSSTDTQYFGPGTRLTVL.

The chain is built from TRBV10-3 and TRBJ1-4; TRBD1 agrees at 7 bases. The CDR3 sequence is 13 residues long. The germline CDR1 and CDR2 sequences are ENHRY and SYGVKD. V shed 11 bases and J 3 bases; nucleotides not matched to a gene: 6. CDR3 DNA sequence: TGTGCCTCACGGGACAGCGCTAATGAAAAACTGTTTTTT. Translation: CASRDSANEKLFF.

The chain couples TRBV9 to TRBJ2-1, with 10 bases lining up with TRBD1. Germline CDR1 SGDLS, CDR2 YYNGEE. CDR3 length equals 13 residues. V shed 2 bases and J 7 bases; nucleotides not matched to a gene: 0. As DNA, the CDR3 is TGTGCCAGCAGCGTGGGACAGGGGAATGAGCAGTTCTTC. It encodes CASSVGQGNEQFF.

The rearrangement uses TRBV27 and TRBJ1-2; TRBD1 might be the D (5 bases). Trimming took 3 bases from V and 4 from J, leaving 21 bases between them. The CDR3 has 17 residues. Germline V lookup: CDR1 MNHEY, CDR2 SMNVEV (reference sequence). This CDR3 reads CASSFLQGNLASYGYTF. The CDR3 DNA is TGTGCCAGCAGTTTCCTCCAGGGAAACTTGGCGAGCTATGGCTACACCTTC.

The V and J genes are TRBV7-2 and TRBJ2-3; TRBD2 is a possible D gene (5 bases). V lost 5 bases, J lost 4 bases, and 10 bases lay in between. There are 13 residues in the CDR3. Germline values: CDR1 SGHTA, CDR2 FQGNSA. CDR3 protein: CASSLIGADTQYF. The DNA for the CDR3 is TGTGCCAGCAGCCTTATCGGGGCAGATACGCAGTATTTT.

On this clone: A read error may produce the germline difference seen at one junction end. The chain uses TRBV7-9 and TRBJ2-1; 15 bases line up with TRBD2. This CDR3 has 16 amino acids. Germline V gene data show CDR1 as SEHNR and CDR2 as FQNEAQ (reference sequence). The CDR3 protein is CSSSLGLAGGYNEQFF. DNA for the CDR3: TGTTCCAGCAGCCTAGGACTAGCGGGGGGGTACAATGAGCAGTTCTTC.

As regards this clone: One end of the junction does not line up with germline, which may come from a read error. Other DNA sequences from this sample encode an identical CDR3 as well. CDR3 DNA sequence: TGTGCCAGTAGTATAGATGGGACAGGGAGCAAGCCCCAGCATTTC. Translated: CASSIDGTGSKPQHF. V usage is TRBV19 and J usage is TRBJ1-5; 9 bases line up with TRBD1. This CDR3 has 15 residues. Germline V gene data show CDR1 as LNHDA and CDR2 as SQIVND (reference sequence). The whole variable domain, filled in from reference TRBV19 and TRBJ1-5, reads DGGITQSPKYLFRKEGQNVTLSCEQNLNHDAMYWYRQDPGQGLRLIYYSQIVNDFQKGDIAEGYSVSREKKESFPLTVTSAQKNPTAFYLCASSIDGTGSKPQHFGDGTRLSIL.

J is TRBJ2-2 and V is TRBV4-1; 12 positions agree with TRBD1. The V segment lost 2 bases and the J segment 8 bases; nucleotides outside the gene matches: 6. The CDR3 runs 16 residues. Germline values: CDR1 MGHRA, CDR2 YSYEKL. DNA of the CDR3: TGCGCCAGCAGCCAACAGGGACAGGGGGCATGGGGGGAGCTGTTTTTT. It codes for CASSQQGQGAWGELFF.

The CDR3 sequence: CSVGDRAVIYEQYF. CDR3 coding DNA: TGCAGCGTTGGGGACAGGGCCGTGATCTACGAGCAGTACTTC. The V and J genes are TRBV29-1 and TRBJ2-7, with 9 bases that match TRBD1. Germline V CDR1 and CDR2: SQVTM, ANQGSEA. Trimming cost V 4 bases and J 3 bases; bases outside gene matches: 7. The CDR3 has 14 residues.

As regards this clone: At one end, the junction sequence differs from germline, possibly due to a read error. The rearrangement uses TRBV10-3 and TRBJ2-6, with 9 bases lining up with TRBD1. This CDR3 comprises 17 residues. In germline, CDR1 is ENHRY, CDR2 SYGVKD. CDR3 loop: CAISEGQGKSGANGLTF. In DNA, the CDR3 is TGTGCCATCAGTGAGGGACAGGGGAAGTCTGGGGCCAACGGCCTGACTTTC.

This clone was observed once. This chain joins TRBV19 and TRBJ2-7; TRBD1 aligns across 7 bases. This CDR3 is 14 amino acids long. Germline assignment: CDR1 LNHDA and CDR2 SQIVND (reference sequence). Trimming removed 8 bases from V and 7 bases from J; junction bases left unmatched: 14. CDR3 protein: CASSPLGGYREQYF. CDR3 in DNA: TGTGCCAGTTCCCCACTAGGGGGCTATAGGGAGCAGTACTTC.

The chain carries TRBV6-4 and TRBJ2-3; D is ambiguous. CDR1 and CDR2 from the germline V gene are MRHNA and SNTAGT. The CDR3 spans 14 residues. The V end was cut by 4 bases, the J end by 0 bases, with 8 bases between. The CDR3: CASSVSFSTDTQYF. CDR3 nucleotide sequence: TGTGCCAGCAGTGTTTCATTTAGCACAGATACGCAGTATTTT.

This chain connects TRBV7-3 to TRBJ1-1, with D uncertain. Trimming pared 6 bases from V and 0 bases from J, leaving 8 bases between. CDR1 and CDR2 (germline): SGHTA, FQGTGA. This CDR3 contains 13 residues. In nucleotides, the CDR3 is TGTGCCAGCAGTCCTACGGTGAACACTGAAGCTTTCTTT. It encodes CASSPTVNTEAFF.

The V and J genes are TRBV11-2 and TRBJ2-7; possible D gene TRBD1, 7 bases. The CDR3 extends over 15 amino acids. V was trimmed by 4 bases and J by 6 bases, leaving 19 bases between them. The germline V gene encodes CDR1 SGHAT and CDR2 FQNNGV. The CDR3 here is CASSSPRQGGGEQYF. CDR3 sequence (DNA): TGTGCCAGCAGCTCACCCAGACAGGGAGGAGGCGAGCAGTACTTC.